The 24 T cell receptor beta chains listed next were all sequenced from one sample in a study of T cells in lung cancer brain metastases. Clones were read by immunoSEQ multiplex PCR, and TCRdb kept only the in-frame ones, dropping some. The repertoire consists of fewer than 6,500 clones, with more than 85% occurring once and the leading ten covering less than 5%. Sequences were obtained from tumor tissue from the primary lung tumor. The source of these receptors is a man aged 70 or older with non-small cell lung cancer.

V is TRBV30 and J is TRBJ1-2; TRBD1 aligns across 9 bases. V trimming: 4 bases; J trimming: 2 bases; junction bases outside the gene matches: 8. Germline CDR1 GTSNPN, CDR2 SVGIG (reference sequence). The CDR3 sequence is 15 residues long. The CDR3 reads CAWKGQGTANYGYTF. CDR3 DNA: TGTGCCTGGAAGGGACAGGGAACGGCGAACTATGGCTACACCTTC.

The gene calls are TRBV5-1 and TRBJ1-1; no clear D. CDR1 is SGHRS, CDR2 YFSETQ, per germline. The CDR3 has 13 amino acids. V lost 2 bases and J lost 0, with 5 bases in between. CDR3 loop: CASSLRVNTEAFF. The CDR3 coding sequence is TGCGCCAGCAGCTTAAGGGTGAACACTGAAGCTTTCTTT.

The V and J genes are TRBV5-5 and TRBJ1-1; 8 nucleotides agree with TRBD1. Germline V gives CDR1 SGHKS, CDR2 YYEKEE (reference sequence). With 4 bases clipped from V and 3 bases from J, the junction kept 5 bases outside the gene matches. The length of the CDR3 is 14 residues. Written as DNA, the CDR3 is TGTGCCAGCAGCCCATGGACAGGGTACACTGAAGCTTTCTTT. This encodes CASSPWTGYTEAFF.

J is TRBJ2-7 and V is TRBV5-5; D not resolved. V lost 4 bases to trimming and J lost 2 bases, with 19 bases between them. CDR3 length: 16 residues. From germline, CDR1 is SGHKS and CDR2 YYEKEE (reference sequence). The CDR3 region has the DNA TGTGCCAGCAGCCCCGTCGGACCCCCAACCCCCTACGAGCAGTACTTC. It yields the protein CASSPVGPPTPYEQYF.

This chain joins TRBV4-2 and TRBJ2-7; a possible D gene is TRBD1 (6 bases). V shed 2 bases and J shed 7 bases, with 18 bases lying between them. Germline V gives CDR1 LGHNA, CDR2 YNFKEQ. This CDR3 region has 15 residues. The CDR3 protein is CASSQPLGTFLEQYF. DNA of the CDR3: TGTGCCAGCAGCCAACCTCTAGGGACATTTTTAGAGCAGTACTTC.

The chain employs TRBV2 and TRBJ1-3; possibly TRBD1 for D (5 bases). Germline V CDR1 and CDR2: SNHLY, FYNNEI. The V gene lost 8 bases and the J gene lost 2 bases, with 10 bases spanning the gap. This CDR3 comprises 13 residues. CDR3 bases: TGTGCCAGCCGAAAGGGACCTGGAAACACCATATATTTT. Its translation is CASRKGPGNTIYF.

Details on this clone: One end of the junction varies from germline; a read error may be responsible. This chain links TRBV14 with TRBJ2-1; unclear D gene. The CDR3 is 16 amino acids. CDR1 and CDR2 (germline): SGHDN, FVKESK. The CDR3 DNA sequence: TGTGCCAGCAGCCAACAAGTGGGTTGGTCCTACAATGAGCAATTCTTC. Protein: CASSQQVGWSYNEQFF.

The chain combines TRBV11-3 with TRBJ1-2; 8 nucleotides line up with TRBD1. CDR1 and CDR2 from the germline V gene are SGHNT and YENEEA. The CDR3 consists of 16 residues. V shed 4 bases and J 2 bases; nucleotides not matched to a gene: 9. The CDR3 region has the DNA TGTGCCAGCAGCTCCGCTGAACAGGGGGTCAACTATGGCTACACCTTC. It codes for CASSSAEQGVNYGYTF.

J is TRBJ1-4 and V is TRBV29-1, with D possibly being TRBD1 (5 bases). CDR1 SQVTM and CDR2 ANQGSEA come from the germline V gene. Trimming shortened V by 6 bases and J by 8 bases, and 16 bases separated the two germline ends. The CDR3 is made up of 13 amino acids. The CDR3, as DNA: TGCAGCGTCCCGGGACCCGGCGGGGAAAAACTGTTTTTT. Amino acid sequence: CSVPGPGGEKLFF.

This clone has only one observation. This chain connects TRBV4-1 to TRBJ2-3, with 9 bases fitting TRBD2. There are 18 residues in the CDR3. V trimming: 1 base; J trimming: 0 bases; junction bases outside the gene matches: 8. Germline values: CDR1 MGHRA, CDR2 YSYEKL. CDR3 amino acids: CASSQVATAGGSTDTQYF. In nucleotides, the CDR3 is TGCGCCAGCAGCCAAGTGGCAACAGCGGGGGGTAGCACAGATACGCAGTATTTT.

This chain joins TRBV14 and TRBJ1-2, with 7 bases that match TRBD1. The J segment lost 5 bases and the V segment lost 0 bases, leaving 6 bases of the junction unmatched. The V gene's germline CDR1 is SGHDN and CDR2 FVKESK. The CDR3 is 15 residues long. The DNA for the CDR3 is TGTGCCAGCAGCCAAGATCCGGGACAGTATTATGGCTACACCTTC. Translation: CASSQDPGQYYGYTF.

On this clone itself: The same CDR3 also results from other DNA sequences found in this sample. V is TRBV2 and J is TRBJ1-5; 8 bases are shared with TRBD1. CDR1 SNHLY and CDR2 FYNNEI come from the germline V gene. Germline trimming cut 0 bases from V and 5 bases from J; bases unmatched to any gene: 6. The CDR3 covers 16 residues. CDR3 in amino acids: CASSEARTGGDQPQHF. CDR3 nucleotide sequence: TGTGCCAGCAGTGAAGCACGTACAGGGGGGGATCAGCCCCAGCATTTT. Filled out from reference TRBV2 and TRBJ1-5, the complete variable domain reads EPEVTQTPSHQVTQMGQEVILRCVPISNHLYFYWYRQILGQKVEFLVSFYNNEISEKSEIFDDQFSVERPDGSNFTLKIRSTKLEDSAMYFCASSEARTGGDQPQHFGDGTRLSIL.

The chain links TRBV29-1 to TRBJ1-1; D gene uncertain. CDR1 SQVTM and CDR2 ANQGSEA come from the germline V gene. The ends were cut back, 5 bases at V and 4 bases at J, with 14 bases in the middle. The CDR3 consists of 13 residues. DNA of the CDR3: TGCAGCGTTAAGGCTGGTTTGATCACTGAAGCTTTCTTT. Translation gives CSVKAGLITEAFF.

This sequence joins TRBV5-6 and TRBJ2-3; D is uncertain. Germline CDR1 and CDR2: SGHDT and YYEEEE. The CDR3 covers 13 residues. Trimming left V 1 base short and J 5 bases short, with 8 bases between. CDR3 nucleotide sequence: TGTGCCAGCAGCTTGTCGGGCATAGATACGCAGTATTTT. Its translation: CASSLSGIDTQYF.

The chain combines TRBV5-1 with TRBJ2-1; 7 bases fit TRBD1. The CDR3 contains 19 residues. Germline V CDR1 and CDR2: SGHRS, YFSETQ. V shed 0 bases, J shed 0 bases, and the junction held 12 bases outside the gene matches. The CDR3 loop is CASSLDGDRVYSSYNEQFF. The CDR3 region has the DNA TGCGCCAGCAGCTTGGACGGAGACAGGGTATACAGCTCCTACAATGAGCAGTTCTTC.

V usage is TRBV7-6 and J usage is TRBJ2-5, with D possibly matching TRBD2 (6 bases). Looked up from germline, CDR1 is SGHVS and CDR2 is FNYEAQ. The V and J ends lost 1 base and 5 bases respectively, with 11 bases between them. The CDR3 sequence is 14 residues long. CDR3 bases: TGTGCCAGCAGCTTAGTCTGGGCGGGGGAGACCCAGTACTTC. Its translation: CASSLVWAGETQYF.

The chain links TRBV6-1 to TRBJ1-1, with D perhaps matching TRBD1 (6 bases). CDR1 is MNHNS and CDR2 is SASEGT in the germline V gene. CDR3 length equals 14 residues. V lost 3 bases and J 5 bases, leaving 13 bases between the germline ends. The DNA of the CDR3 is TGTGCCAGCAGTGAGAGGGGGGGCGGGACTGAAGCTTTCTTT. Protein: CASSERGGGTEAFF.

The rearrangement links TRBV13 to TRBJ1-1; D remains ambiguous. Germline CDR1 PRHDT, CDR2 FYEKMQ (reference sequence). This CDR3 has 13 amino acids. Trimming took 2 bases from V and 0 from J, leaving 4 bases between them. The CDR3 DNA reads as TGTGCCAGCAGCTTAACACTGAACACTGAAGCTTTCTTT. Residues: CASSLTLNTEAFF.

The chain couples TRBV6-1 to TRBJ1-1, with D possibly being TRBD1 (5 bases). Germline lookup yields CDR1 MNHNS and CDR2 SASEGT. The CDR3 sequence is 11 residues long. The V gene lost 6 bases and the J gene lost 8 bases, with 10 bases spanning the gap. The DNA of the CDR3 is TGTGCCAGCAGGTATTCAGGGGAAGCTTTCTTT. Translating it yields CASRYSGEAFF.

This clone was observed a single time. The chain recombines TRBV4-2 with TRBJ2-2, with D perhaps matching TRBD2 (7 bases). Germline CDR1 LGHNA, CDR2 YNFKEQ. The CDR3 extends over 15 amino acids. V shed 0 bases and J shed 4 bases, with 9 bases lying between them. The CDR3 nucleotides are TGTGCCAGCAGCCAAGAAGGGGGGGGCACCGGGGAGCTGTTTTTT. This encodes CASSQEGGGTGELFF.

The V call is TRBV5-8, the J call TRBJ1-5; 10 nucleotides line up with TRBD1. Per germline, CDR1 SGHTS and CDR2 YDEGEE. V gave up 4 bases and J gave up 3 bases; unmatched junction bases: 4. This CDR3 spans 15 amino acids. In DNA form, the CDR3 reads TGTGCCAGCAGCCGGACAGGGGGAAACAATCAGCCCCAGCATTTT. Its protein product is CASSRTGGNNQPQHF.

The chain joins TRBV10-2 to TRBJ1-1; the D gene is possibly TRBD1 (6 bases). Germline V gives CDR1 WSHSY, CDR2 SAAADI. The CDR3 covers 16 residues. Trimming left V 4 bases short and J 3 bases short, with 18 bases between. The CDR3 is CASSGTVSVGDTEAFF. For the CDR3, the DNA is TGCGCCAGCAGTGGGACAGTCTCGGTCGGGGACACTGAAGCTTTCTTT.

This sequence joins TRBV30 and TRBJ1-1, with 8 nucleotides matching TRBD1. V was clipped by 3 bases and J by 10 bases; unmatched bases: 10. This CDR3 contains 13 residues. Germline V CDR1 and CDR2: GTSNPN, SVGIG (reference sequence). The CDR3 DNA reads TGTGCCTGGAGCTCTGACCGGGACAGGACAGCTTTCTTT. This codes for CAWSSDRDRTAFF.

This rearrangement joins TRBV6-1 to TRBJ2-3, with D unresolved. Germline V gives CDR1 MNHNS, CDR2 SASEGT. Between the trimmed V and J ends, which lost 3 bases and 6 bases, there was a span of 7 bases. The length of the CDR3 is 12 residues. The CDR3 nucleotides are TGTGCCAGCAGTGAGATGGGGGATACGCAGTATTTT. Encoded protein: CASSEMGDTQYF.